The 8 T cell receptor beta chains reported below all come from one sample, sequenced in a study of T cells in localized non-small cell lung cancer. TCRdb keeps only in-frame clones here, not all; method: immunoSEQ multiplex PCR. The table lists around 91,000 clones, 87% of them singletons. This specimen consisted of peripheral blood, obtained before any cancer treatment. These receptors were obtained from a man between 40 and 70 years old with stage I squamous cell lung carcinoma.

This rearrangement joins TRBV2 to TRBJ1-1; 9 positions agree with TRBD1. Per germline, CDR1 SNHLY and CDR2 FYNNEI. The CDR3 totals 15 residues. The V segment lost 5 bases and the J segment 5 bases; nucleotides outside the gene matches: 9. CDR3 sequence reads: CASSPGIDRGTEAFF. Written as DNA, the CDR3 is TGTGCCAGCAGTCCTGGTATTGACAGGGGGACTGAAGCTTTCTTT.

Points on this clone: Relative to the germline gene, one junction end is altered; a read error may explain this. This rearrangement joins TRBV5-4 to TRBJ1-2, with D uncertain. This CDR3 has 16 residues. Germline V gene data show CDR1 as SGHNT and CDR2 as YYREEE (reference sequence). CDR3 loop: CASSPRSSWTNYSYTF. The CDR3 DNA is TGTGCCAGCAGCCCGAGGAGTTCGTGGACTAACTATAGCTACACCTTC.

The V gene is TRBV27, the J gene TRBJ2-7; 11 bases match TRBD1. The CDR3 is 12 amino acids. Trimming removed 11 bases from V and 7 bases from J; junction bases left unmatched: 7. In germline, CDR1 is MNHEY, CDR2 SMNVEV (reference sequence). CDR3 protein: CAARGTGGEQYF. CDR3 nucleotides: TGTGCCGCGAGGGGGACAGGGGGAGAGCAGTACTTC.

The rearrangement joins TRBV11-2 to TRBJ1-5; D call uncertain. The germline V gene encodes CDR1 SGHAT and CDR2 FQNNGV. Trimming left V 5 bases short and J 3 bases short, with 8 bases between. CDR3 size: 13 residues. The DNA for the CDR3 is TGTGCCAGCAGCCCCGAAGCCAATCAGCCCCAGCATTTT. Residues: CASSPEANQPQHF.

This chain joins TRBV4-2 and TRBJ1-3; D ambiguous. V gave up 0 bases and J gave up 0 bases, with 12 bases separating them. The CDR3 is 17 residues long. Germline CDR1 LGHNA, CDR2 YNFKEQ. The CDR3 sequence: CASSQDTRTDSGNTIYF. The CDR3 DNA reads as TGTGCCAGCAGCCAAGATACCAGGACCGACTCTGGAAACACCATATATTTT.

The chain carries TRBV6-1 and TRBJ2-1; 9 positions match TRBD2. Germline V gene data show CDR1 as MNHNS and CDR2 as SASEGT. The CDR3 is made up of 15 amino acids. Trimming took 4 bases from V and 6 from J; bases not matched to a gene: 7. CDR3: CASSALKAGGNEQFF. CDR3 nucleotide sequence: TGTGCCAGCAGTGCCCTCAAAGCGGGGGGCAATGAGCAGTTCTTC.

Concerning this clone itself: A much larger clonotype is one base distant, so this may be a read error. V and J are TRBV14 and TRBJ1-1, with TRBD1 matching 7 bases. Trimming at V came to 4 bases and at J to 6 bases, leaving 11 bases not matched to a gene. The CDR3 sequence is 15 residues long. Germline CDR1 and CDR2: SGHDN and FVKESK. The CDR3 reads CASSPRTGWDAEAFF. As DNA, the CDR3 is TGTGCCAGCAGCCCACGGACAGGATGGGACGCTGAAGCTTTCTTT.

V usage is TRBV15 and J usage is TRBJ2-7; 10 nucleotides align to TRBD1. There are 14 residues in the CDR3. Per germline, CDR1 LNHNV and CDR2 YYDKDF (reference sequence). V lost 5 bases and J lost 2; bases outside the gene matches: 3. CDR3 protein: CATSGDRGPYEQYF. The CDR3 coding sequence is TGTGCCACCAGCGGGGACAGGGGCCCCTACGAGCAGTACTTC.